Following are 17 T cell receptor beta chains from one sample sequenced in a study of T cells in Graves' hyperthyroidism and ophthalmopathy. TCR beta CDR3 regions were amplified from RNA. HTBI primers drove first-round RT-PCR of the TCR CDR3. MiXCR, run by TCRdb on the multiplex PCR reads, gives a single entry per CDR3 protein. The sample has fewer than 450,000 distinct CDR3 sequences, over 12% seen once. The sample comprised blood. The receptors stem from a man between 45 and 60 years old with Graves' ophthalmopathy.

CDR3 residues: CASGEGSGSNQPQHF. CDR3 DNA sequence: TGTGCTTCGGGGGAAGGGTCTGGGAGCAATCAGCCCCAGCATTTT. The chain uses TRBV4-2 and TRBJ1-5; perhaps TRBD1 as D (5 bases). The V gene's germline CDR1 is LGHNA and CDR2 YNFKEQ. The CDR3 is 15 amino acids.

This clonotype was detected ten times or more. This rearrangement joins TRBV11-3 to TRBJ2-7, with D perhaps TRBD2 (6 bases). V lost 5 bases and J 3 bases, leaving 11 bases between the germline ends. The V gene's germline CDR1 is SGHNT and CDR2 YENEEA. The CDR3 length is 13 residues. CDR3 sequence (DNA): TGTGCCAGCAGCCGCGGGACGGGCTACGAGCAGTACTTC. Encoded protein: CASSRGTGYEQYF.

Many counts were recorded for this clonotype. The chain employs TRBV5-6 and TRBJ2-5; TRBD2 aligns across 7 bases. Trimming removed 7 bases from V and 4 bases from J; junction bases left unmatched: 7. This CDR3 spans 13 amino acids. Germline assignment: CDR1 SGHDT and CDR2 YYEEEE. CDR3 sequence (DNA): TGTGCCAGCCTCCGCCCGGGGGGAGAGACCCAGTACTTC. Protein product: CASLRPGGETQYF.

This clonotype was observed many times. The chain has TRBV28 and TRBJ2-7; 9 bases agree with TRBD1. CDR3 length: 17 amino acids. The V segment lost 5 bases and the J segment 2 bases; nucleotides outside the gene matches: 13. CDR1 and CDR2 (germline): MDHEN, SYDVKM. The CDR3 nucleotides are TGTGCCAGCAGTACCGGGACAGGGACCTTTGCAGCCTACGAGCAGTACTTC. Its protein is CASSTGTGTFAAYEQYF.

This clonotype showed up many times. This rearrangement joins TRBV6-1 to TRBJ2-1; D is undetermined. This CDR3 has 14 amino acids. Trimming removed 7 bases from V and 2 bases from J, with 12 bases in between. Germline V gene sequence: CDR1 MNHNS, CDR2 SASEGT. CDR3 residues: CASNFRRTYNEQFF. CDR3 bases: TGTGCCAGCAATTTTCGGCGGACCTACAATGAGCAGTTCTTC.

This clonotype was detected only a few times. The rearrangement joins TRBV11-3 to TRBJ1-4, with 8 nucleotides matching TRBD1. Germline V gives CDR1 SGHNT, CDR2 YENEEA. Trimming took 5 bases from V and 4 from J; bases not matched to a gene: 6. The CDR3 extends over 15 amino acids. CDR3: CASSTTGAFNEKLFF. The CDR3 nucleotides read TGTGCCAGCAGCACGACAGGGGCCTTTAATGAAAAACTGTTTTTT.

This clonotype was observed at least ten times. The chain combines TRBV30 with TRBJ2-5; D unresolved. Trimming removed 2 bases from V and 5 bases from J, with 9 bases in between. Germline V gene lookup returns CDR1 GTSNPN and CDR2 SVGIG (reference sequence). There are 12 residues in the CDR3. Written as DNA, the CDR3 is TGTGCCTGGAGTTTAGGTGGGGAGACCCAGTACTTC. Translation: CAWSLGGETQYF.

This clonotype was recorded many times. The chain recombines TRBV6-1 with TRBJ1-5; D uncertain. The CDR3 has 13 amino acids. Germline CDR1 is MNHNS and CDR2 is SASEGT. V was shortened by 3 bases and J by 5 bases, with 8 bases between the two germline ends. The DNA for the CDR3 is TGTGCCAGCAGTGACGGGTTCGATCAGCCCCAGCATTTT. Its protein is CASSDGFDQPQHF.

This clonotype came up a few times. The rearrangement uses TRBV6-1 and TRBJ2-5; 10 nucleotides match TRBD2. V gave up 6 bases and J gave up 5 bases; unmatched junction bases: 6. From germline, CDR1 is MNHNS and CDR2 SASEGT. There are 14 residues in the CDR3. CDR3 residues: CASSGLAGVETQYF. The CDR3 DNA follows: TGTGCCAGCAGCGGGCTAGCGGGAGTTGAGACCCAGTACTTC.

This clonotype was detected many times. V is TRBV9 and J is TRBJ2-3, with D possibly matching TRBD2 (5 bases). Between the trimmed V and J ends, which lost 0 bases and 5 bases, there was a span of 10 bases. The CDR3 loop spans 14 amino acids. Germline V CDR1 and CDR2: SGDLS, YYNGEE. Here the CDR3 reads CASSVEGAKDTQYF. Here the CDR3 DNA reads TGTGCCAGCAGCGTAGAGGGAGCGAAAGATACGCAGTATTTT.

In this sample, this clonotype turned up a few times. This rearrangement joins TRBV19 to TRBJ1-2; 7 positions match TRBD1. The V gene's germline CDR1 is LNHDA and CDR2 SQIVND (reference sequence). The junction had 6 bases not matched to a gene; V was cut back by 0 bases and J by 8 bases. This CDR3 is built from 14 residues. The CDR3 here is CASSIEDRVYGYTF. The DNA of the CDR3 is TGTGCCAGTAGTATAGAAGACAGGGTCTACGGCTACACCTTC.

This clonotype was recorded many times. The chain recombines TRBV20-1 with TRBJ2-3; D gene ambiguous. The V gene's germline CDR1 is DFQATT and CDR2 SNEGSKA (reference sequence). The CDR3 has 14 amino acids. With 2 bases removed from V and 7 bases from J, the gap between germline ends came to 16 bases. The CDR3 DNA reads TGCAGTGCTAGATCTGCGGCGTTCCCCTATACGCAGTATTTT. Its protein product is CSARSAAFPYTQYF.

The sample holds many counts of this clonotype. The chain has TRBV3-1 and TRBJ1-2; unclear D gene. Germline V CDR1 and CDR2: LGHDT, YNNKEL (reference sequence). The length of the CDR3 is 14 residues. V was cut by 1 base and J by 2 bases, with 8 bases left in between. CDR3: CASSQAARNYGYTF. CDR3 in DNA: TGTGCCAGCAGCCAAGCGGCCAGGAACTATGGCTACACCTTC. The whole variable domain, filled in from reference TRBV3-1 and TRBJ1-2, reads DTAVSQTPKYLVTQMGNDKSIKCEQNLGHDTMYWYKQDSKKFLKIMFSYNNKELIINETVPNRFSPKSPDKAHLNLHINSLELGDSAVYFCASSQAARNYGYTFGSGTRLTVV.

A word on this clonotype: Just one base apart from a much larger clone, this may be a read error. The CDR3 end shows no conserved phenylalanine or tryptophan, and so a read error is likely. The chain links TRBV20-1 to TRBJ2-7, with unresolved D. The CDR3 has 12 residues. With 3 bases removed from V and 7 bases from J, the gap between germline ends came to 13 bases. The germline CDR1 and CDR2 sequences are DFQATT and SNEGSKA (reference sequence). The CDR3 reads CSASLLGSEQYL. In DNA, the CDR3 is TGCAGTGCTAGCCTGCTAGGCTCAGAGCAGTACCTC.

This clonotype was found many times. This chain connects TRBV11-3 to TRBJ2-1, with 8 bases identical to TRBD2. J gave up 7 bases and V 0 bases, and 5 bases lay outside the gene matches. The CDR3 totals 15 residues. Germline V gives CDR1 SGHNT, CDR2 YENEEA. The CDR3 coding sequence is TGTGCCAGCAGCTTAGAGGGGACTAGGAGGAATGAGCAGTTCTTC. Translation: CASSLEGTRRNEQFF.

This clonotype was seen repeatedly, ten times or more. The V and J genes are TRBV28 and TRBJ2-7; 9 bases map to TRBD2. The V gene's germline CDR1 is MDHEN and CDR2 SYDVKM. This CDR3 comprises 15 residues. Trimming removed 2 bases from V and 2 bases from J; junction bases left unmatched: 4. The CDR3 region has the DNA TGTGCCAGCAGTTTAGCCGGCGGGAGGGCCTACGAGCAGTACTTC. Its protein is CASSLAGGRAYEQYF.

In this sample, this clonotype turned up many times. This chain's CDR3 is CASSPTTPHTGAGEKLFF. In DNA, the CDR3 is TGTGCCAGCAGTCCAACGACTCCTCATACAGGGGCGGGTGAAAAACTGTTTTTT. The V call is TRBV27, the J call TRBJ1-4; 7 bases agree with TRBD1. The V segment lost 5 bases and the J segment 7 bases; nucleotides outside the gene matches: 19. Germline-derived CDR1 and CDR2 are MNHEY and SMNVEV (reference sequence). The CDR3 extends over 18 amino acids.